The clone carrying this T cell receptor beta chain has at least ten counts. Antigen: not known. The entry originates in a study of T-cell reconstitution after alpha-beta-depleted transplantation in children. It was with unique molecular identifiers that the TCRbeta library was prepared. TCRdb re-called the PCR reads with MiXCR, one entry per CDR3 protein. This table has approximately 500,000 distinct CDR3 sequences, roughly a tenth appearing once. General observations from the study: At one year after transplant, newly produced T cells mostly accounted for T-cell counts and diversity. Alpha-beta T cells about two months after transplant reportedly derived from several hundred expanded graft clones.

This CDR3 contains 12 residues. Trimming shortened V by 7 bases and J by 4 bases, and 11 bases separated the two germline ends. J is TRBJ2-7 and V is TRBV12-3 or TRBV12-4; D call uncertain. The receptor was isolated from a child aged 2-9 years with inherited bone marrow failure, due to receive a stem cell transplant. The material sequenced was PBMCs, taken before TCRalphabeta/CD19-depleted stem cell transplant. CDR3 protein: CASTDTKYEQYF. The CDR3, as DNA: TGTGCCAGCACCGATACGAAGTACGAGCAGTACTTC.